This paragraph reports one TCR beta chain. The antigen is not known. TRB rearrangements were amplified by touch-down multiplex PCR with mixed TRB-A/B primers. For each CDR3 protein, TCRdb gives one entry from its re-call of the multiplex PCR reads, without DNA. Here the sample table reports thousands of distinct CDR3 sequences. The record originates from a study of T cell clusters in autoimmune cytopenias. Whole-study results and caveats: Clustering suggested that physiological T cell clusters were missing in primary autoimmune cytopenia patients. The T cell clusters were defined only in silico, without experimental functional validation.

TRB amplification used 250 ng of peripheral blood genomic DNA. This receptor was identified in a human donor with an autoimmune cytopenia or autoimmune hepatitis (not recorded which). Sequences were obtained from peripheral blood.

The CDR3 protein is CASSPRGFSSTDTQYF. The genes are TRBV13 and TRBJ2-3; the D call of TRBD1 rests on TCRdb alone, since no DNA is present to check it. Germline CDR1 and CDR2: PRHDT and FYEKMQ (reference sequence). This CDR3 has 16 amino acids.